This TCR beta chain emerged from a study of spatial heterogeneity in lung cancer. Using its own MiXCR run on the 5' RACE reads, TCRdb lists one record per CDR3 protein. The sample consists of around 50,000 distinct CDR3 sequences, 7.5% to 8% of them appearing once. The time point here: sample taken at primary tumor resection. Tumor, nontumor lung or frozen PBMC supplied whole RNA that was sequenced unsorted. Untreated early-stage non-small cell lung cancer patients, roughly 72 in total, were the donors. The CDR3 runs 13 residues. The V end was cut by 2 bases, the J end by 4 bases, with 6 bases between. Germline assignment: CDR1 MNHEY and CDR2 SVGAGI. This clonotype was picked up many times.

This specimen was PBMCs, taken at surgery. The sequence was obtained from a female donor with early-stage non-small cell lung cancer. The V gene is TRBV6-5, the J gene TRBJ2-4; no clear D gene. As DNA, the CDR3 is TGTGCCAGCAGTTACGGTCAAAAAAACATTCAGTACTTC. Its protein product is CASSYGQKNIQYF.